One T cell receptor beta chain is described in this entry. This record belongs to a study of blood T cell repertoires in COVID-19. Measured with immunoSEQ multiplex PCR; TCRdb has only the in-frame clones, and not every one. In the table there are around 330,000 clones, about 89% of which are singletons. Cohorts were determined from participant-reported clinical history. This CDR3 has 14 amino acids. Germline loops: CDR1 SGHRS, CDR2 YFSETQ. The V gene lost 4 bases and the J gene lost 6 bases, with 17 bases spanning the gap. Sequencing used PBMCs or T cells enriched from blood (not recorded which). V is TRBV5-1 and J is TRBJ2-7; a possible D gene is TRBD2 (6 bases). The receptor was isolated from a man in his 60s who had recovered from COVID-19. This CDR3 reads CASSPLTSPVEQYF. The DNA for the CDR3 is TGCGCCAGCAGCCCCTTGACTAGTCCCGTCGAGCAGTACTTC.